This T cell receptor (beta chain) was recorded in a study of cytomegalovirus exposure and HLA in healthy donors. Between the trimmed V and J ends, which lost 2 bases and 4 bases, there was a span of 12 bases. This CDR3 contains 15 residues. The germline CDR1 and CDR2 sequences are MNHEY and SMNVEV (reference sequence). Comments on this clone: The antigen is not known.

The PCR contained 60 Vbeta and 13 Jbeta primers. The method was immunoSEQ multiplex PCR; TCRdb's version includes in-frame clones alone and lacks a portion of them. The sample carries 200,000 or so clones, roughly four fifths recorded once. Findings and limits, study-wide: Several top significant clusters appeared, in a later analysis, to be linked to common viral pathogens.

V gene TRBV27 combines with J gene TRBJ1-3, with D perhaps matching TRBD1 (6 bases). The TCR comes from a woman aged 18-29 years in good health and CMV-seropositive. Specimen: PBMCs. CDR3 DNA: TGTGCCAGCAGTTTAATGGGGACAACGGGAAACACCATATATTTT. Translating it yields CASSLMGTTGNTIYF.